Presented here are 2 T cell receptor beta chains from one specimen sequenced in a study of OX40 agonist ivuxolimab in advanced cancers. Here immunoSEQ multiplex PCR was the method, and the copy in TCRdb shows in-frame clones only, minus some. The repertoire holds around 31,000 clones, with roughly 76% as singletons. The source material was CD4+ or CD8+ T cells sorted from blood, sampled in a trial of the OX40 agonist ivuxolimab. The receptors shown here come from an adult with an advanced solid tumor such as melanoma, head and neck, liver or kidney cancer.

This clone was detected a few times. This chain connects TRBV7-2 to TRBJ2-3; D possibly matches TRBD1 or TRBD2 (5 bases each). V was trimmed by 0 bases and J by 6 bases, leaving 7 bases between them. The CDR3 totals 13 residues. The germline V gene encodes CDR1 SGHTA and CDR2 FQGNSA. Written as DNA, the CDR3 is TGTGCCAGCAGCTTAGCGTGGGGGGATACGCAGTATTTT. Translation gives CASSLAWGDTQYF.

This clone was observed a handful of times. The CDR3 sequence is CASSYLQGRTGELFF. CDR3 coding DNA: TGTGCCAGTAGTTACCTCCAGGGGAGGACCGGGGAGCTGTTTTTT. The chain employs TRBV19 and TRBJ2-2; D tentatively fits TRBD1 or TRBD2 (6 bases each). Germline V lookup: CDR1 LNHDA, CDR2 SQIVND (reference sequence). The CDR3 consists of 15 residues. Deletions cut 5 bases from V and 5 bases from J, with 15 bases between.